This T cell receptor beta chain was sequenced during a study of cytomegalovirus exposure and HLA in healthy donors. The V gene end was trimmed by 3 bases and the J gene end by 8 bases; junction bases not matched to a gene: 11. CDR1 is SGDLS, CDR2 YYNGEE, per germline. This CDR3 contains 17 residues. This clone was recorded once. Its antigen is unidentified. Some clones are missing from TCRdb's copy, which holds only in-frame ones; the method was immunoSEQ multiplex PCR. Here the sample spans 120,000 or so clones, roughly 88% being singletons. General observations from the study: Cytomegalovirus association was assigned to more than 150 TCR beta chains. The tendency of first-cohort TCR clusters to co-occur in the roughly 120 validation repertoires was the finding of a later analysis.

This TCR was recovered from a young man in good health and CMV-seronegative. The chain links TRBV9 to TRBJ2-1; 13 bases fit TRBD2. The sequencing sample was made of PBMCs. The CDR3 DNA reads as TGTGCCAGCAGCGCACGGACTAGCGGGAGTTTAGGGCATGAGCAGTTCTTC. Its protein is CASSARTSGSLGHEQFF. Full variable domain (remainder filled in from reference TRBV9 and TRBJ2-1): DSGVTQTPKHLITATGQRVTLRCSPRSGDLSVYWYQQSLDQGLQFLIQYYNGEERAKGNILERFSAQQFPDLHSELNLSSLELGDSALYFCASSARTSGSLGHEQFFGPGTRLTVL.